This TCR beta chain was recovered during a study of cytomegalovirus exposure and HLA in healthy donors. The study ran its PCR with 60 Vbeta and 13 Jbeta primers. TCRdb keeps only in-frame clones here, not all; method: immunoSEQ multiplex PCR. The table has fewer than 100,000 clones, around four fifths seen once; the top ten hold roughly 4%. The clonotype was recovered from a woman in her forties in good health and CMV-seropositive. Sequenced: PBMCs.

The CDR3 protein is CASSPLAGTTETQYF. As DNA, the CDR3 is TGTGCCAGCTCACCGCTAGCGGGAACGACAGAGACCCAGTACTTC. The chain has TRBV18 and TRBJ2-5; 9 bases fit TRBD2. The J segment lost 4 bases and the V segment lost 3 bases, leaving 6 bases of the junction unmatched. The CDR3 sequence is 15 residues long. Germline CDR1 reads KGHSH; CDR2 reads LQKENI.